The 18 T cell receptor beta chains given below trace back to one sample, sequenced in a study of T cell responses to AZD1222 COVID-19 vaccine. Only in-frame clones appear in the TCRdb table, and some are missing; sequencing was by immunoSEQ multiplex PCR. Of about 160,000 clones listed, roughly 90% are singletons. The source material was peripheral blood, sampled 28 days after the second AZD1222 dose. The receptors originated from an adult who received the AZD1222 COVID-19 vaccine.

The chain employs TRBV30 and TRBJ2-1; D not resolved. Trimming removed 0 bases from V and 3 bases from J, with 6 bases in between. Germline loops: CDR1 GTSNPN, CDR2 SVGIG (reference sequence). This CDR3 is built from 13 residues. CDR3 region: CAWSVRDYNEQFF. In DNA form, the CDR3 reads TGTGCCTGGAGTGTCCGCGACTACAATGAGCAGTTCTTC.

This chain connects TRBV7-2 to TRBJ2-1; 10 bases are a match to TRBD2. The CDR3 length is 17 residues. V lost 6 bases, J lost 7 bases, and 15 bases stayed unmatched. Germline assignment: CDR1 SGHTA and CDR2 FQGNSA. The CDR3 here is CASSSPGTSAARNEQFF. Here the CDR3 DNA reads TGTGCCAGCAGTTCCCCAGGGACTAGCGCCGCTAGGAATGAGCAGTTCTTC. Complete variable domain (other parts from reference TRBV7-2 and TRBJ2-1): GAGVSQSPSNKVTEKGKDVELRCDPISGHTALYWYRQSLGQGLEFLIYFQGNSAPDKSGLPSDRFSAERTGGSVSTLTIQRTQQEDSAVYLCASSSPGTSAARNEQFFGPGTRLTVL.

This chain links TRBV30 with TRBJ1-2; D is unclear. Trimming removed 1 base at V and 3 bases at J, with 3 bases between. CDR1 and CDR2 from the germline V gene are GTSNPN and SVGIG (reference sequence). CDR3 length: 11 residues. CDR3 region: CAWSAYYGYTF. As DNA, the CDR3 is TGTGCCTGGAGTGCATACTATGGCTACACCTTC.

CDR3 bases: TGTGCCTGGAGAGGGGGGGAAGATTCACCCCTCCACTTT. It yields the protein CAWRGGEDSPLHF. The V and J genes are TRBV30 and TRBJ1-6, with D tentatively TRBD1 (6 bases). Trimming stripped 3 bases from V and 8 bases from J, with 11 bases between. The CDR3 totals 13 residues. The germline CDR1 and CDR2 sequences are GTSNPN and SVGIG (reference sequence).

The chain couples TRBV7-5 to TRBJ2-1; the table's D call of TRBD2 was not tested on the DNA. TRBV7-5 is an annotated pseudogene. This CDR3 comprises 14 residues. CDR3 sequence (DNA): TGTGCCAGAAGCCAACTCGGGAGGCACAATGAGCAGTTCTTC. Residues: CARSQLGRHNEQFF.

The chain uses TRBV4-2 and TRBJ1-2, with TRBD1 as a possible D gene (6 bases). The V end was cut by 4 bases, the J end by 3 bases, with 15 bases between. Germline V gene data show CDR1 as LGHNA and CDR2 as YNFKEQ. The CDR3 runs to 15 residues. The CDR3 sequence is CASSRLGGAHYGYTF. Here the CDR3 DNA reads TGTGCCAGCAGCCGCCTTGGGGGGGCCCACTATGGCTACACCTTC.

This clone has a handful of counts. This chain links TRBV12-5 with TRBJ1-4; the D gene is possibly TRBD1 (5 bases). CDR3 length equals 16 residues. Germline V lookup: CDR1 LGHNT, CDR2 FRNRAP. Deletions cut 2 bases from V and 8 bases from J, with 18 bases between. CDR3 residues: CASGLQRGEQKEKLFF. As DNA, the CDR3 is TGTGCTAGTGGTTTGCAGAGAGGGGAACAAAAAGAAAAACTGTTTTTT.

A single count supports this clone. J is TRBJ1-3 and V is TRBV5-1; the D is unclear. CDR3 length equals 15 residues. CDR1 and CDR2 from the germline V gene are SGHRS and YFSETQ. Between the trimmed V and J ends, which lost 0 bases and 0 bases, there was a span of 7 bases. DNA of the CDR3: TGCGCCAGCAGCTTGGGTGTCACCTCTGGAAACACCATATATTTT. This encodes CASSLGVTSGNTIYF. Full variable domain (rest looked up from reference TRBV5-1 and TRBJ1-3): KAGVTQTPRYLIKTRGQQVTLSCSPISGHRSVSWYQQTPGQGLQFLFEYFSETQRNKGNFPGRFSGRQFSNSRSEMNVSTLELGDSALYLCASSLGVTSGNTIYFGEGSWLTVV.

This sequence joins TRBV6-1 and TRBJ1-3; no clear D. V shed 2 bases and J shed 8 bases, with 13 bases lying between them. Germline lookup yields CDR1 MNHNS and CDR2 SASEGT. This CDR3 spans 14 amino acids. In DNA form, the CDR3 reads TGTGCCAGCAGTGAATTCGAACTTGGGGACACCATATATTTT. This gives the protein CASSEFELGDTIYF.

The chain is built from TRBV4-3 and TRBJ2-7; TRBD2 agrees at 7 bases. The J segment lost 1 base and the V segment lost 3 bases, leaving 6 bases of the junction unmatched. CDR1 is LGHNA, CDR2 YSLEER, per germline. The CDR3 is 15 residues long. The CDR3 coding sequence is TGCGCCAGCAGCCAGGCGTGGGGGGGTTCCTACGAGCAGTACTTC. Its protein product is CASSQAWGGSYEQYF.

V gene TRBV20-1 combines with J gene TRBJ1-2; no clear D gene. The CDR3 sequence is 11 residues long. Per the germline V gene, CDR1 is DFQATT and CDR2 is SNEGSKA (reference sequence). V lost 0 bases, J lost 7 bases, and 6 bases lay in between. This CDR3 is CSARDLRGYTF. The CDR3 nucleotides read TGCAGTGCTAGAGATCTTCGTGGCTACACCTTC.

The chain is built from TRBV2 and TRBJ1-1, with D maybe TRBD1 (5 bases). Deletions cut 4 bases from V and 1 base from J, with 10 bases between. The CDR3 totals 14 residues. Germline CDR1 reads SNHLY; CDR2 reads FYNNEI. The CDR3 nucleotides are TGTGCCAGCAGTGGGGGGGAAGGGAACACTGAAGCTTTCTTT. It encodes CASSGGEGNTEAFF.

The CDR3 sequence: CASSARGPGNTIYF. Written as DNA, the CDR3 is TGTGCCAGCAGCGCCAGGGGGCCTGGAAACACCATATATTTT. This chain joins TRBV3-1 (or the pseudogene TRBV3-2) and TRBJ1-3; 8 bases align to TRBD1. The CDR3 is 14 amino acids. Trimming at V came to 5 bases and at J to 2 bases, leaving 2 bases not matched to a gene. Per the germline V gene, CDR1 is LGHDT and CDR2 is YNNKEL (reference sequence).

J is TRBJ1-1 and V is TRBV18; 11 bases match TRBD1. The J call may be faulty, since TRBJ1-6 better matches the DNA end. Germline CDR1 is KGHSH and CDR2 is LQKENI. CDR3 length: 13 amino acids. This CDR3 is CASSKDRGPSLHF. CDR3 in DNA: TGTGCCAGCTCAAAGGACAGGGGGCCATCCCTCCACTTT.

V gene TRBV7-9 combines with J gene TRBJ1-4; D unresolved. This CDR3 contains 15 residues. The V gene lost 2 bases and the J gene lost 1 base, with 8 bases spanning the gap. CDR1 is SEHNR and CDR2 is FQNEAQ in the germline V gene (reference sequence). CDR3 sequence (DNA): TGTGCCAGCAGCTTAACGGAGGGAACTAATGAAAAACTGTTTTTT. Translating it yields CASSLTEGTNEKLFF.

The chain uses TRBV3-1 (or the pseudogene TRBV3-2) and TRBJ1-2; 8 nucleotides align to TRBD1. With 3 bases clipped from V and 4 bases from J, the junction kept 13 bases outside the gene matches. This CDR3 contains 17 residues. Germline V gene data show CDR1 as LGHDT and CDR2 as YNNKEL (reference sequence). The CDR3 sequence: CASSQEQGETNLYGYTF. The CDR3 nucleotides read TGTGCCAGCAGCCAGGAACAGGGGGAAACAAACCTCTATGGCTACACCTTC.

This chain links TRBV7-9 with TRBJ1-3, with 8 positions matching TRBD1. J lost 2 bases, V lost 3 bases, and 0 bases had no gene match. Germline CDR1 SEHNR, CDR2 FQNEAQ (reference sequence). CDR3 size: 14 residues. CDR3 nucleotides: TGTGCCAGCAGCTTGGACAGGGCTGGAAACACCATATATTTT. This gives the protein CASSLDRAGNTIYF.

The chain couples TRBV30 to TRBJ2-7; D gene ambiguous. The CDR3 contains 13 residues. Germline lookup yields CDR1 GTSNPN and CDR2 SVGIG (reference sequence). V was shortened by 2 bases and J by 2 bases, with 10 bases between the two germline ends. The CDR3: CAWSLGLTYEQYF. In nucleotides, the CDR3 is TGTGCCTGGAGTTTAGGCCTTACCTACGAGCAGTACTTC.